This TCR beta chain was documented in a study of CD8+CD57+ T cells in acquired aplastic anemia. Whole-study context: Mean yield of DNA from sorted CD4+ and CD8+ cells was 3.2 ug.

Germline V gene data show CDR1 as SGDLS and CDR2 as YYNGEE. This CDR3 comprises 15 residues. Trimming left V 2 bases short and J 1 base short, with 12 bases between. Genomic DNA served as template for TCR beta VDJ and CDR3 profiling. TCRdb re-called the reads through MiXCR, storing one row per CDR3 protein. The sample includes 250,000 to 300,000 distinct CDR3 sequences, roughly half of them seen just once. Points from the study as a whole: Common to patients and controls were 25 to 30 CD8+ CDR3 sequences. Patients showed no significant difference from controls in CD8+ Simpson's diversity.

A note on this clonotype: Its cognate antigen is unknown.

The chain links TRBV9 to TRBJ1-2, with a weak D call TRBD1 (6 bases). The sequenced sample consisted of sorted CD4+, CD8+, or CD8+CD57+ T cells (not recorded which) from PBMCs. The TCR comes from a human donor with severe aplastic anemia or a healthy control (not recorded which). The CDR3 protein is CASSVSGTLNYGYTF. DNA for the CDR3: TGTGCCAGCAGCGTCTCCGGGACACTTAACTATGGCTACACCTTC.